The 17 T cell receptor beta chains presented below share a single source sample, sequenced in a study of T cell responses to AZD1222 COVID-19 vaccine. Sequenced by immunoSEQ multiplex PCR; TCRdb stores in-frame clones only, minus some. The table shows some 180,000 clones, with 90% to 95% occurring only once. The sample in question was peripheral blood, obtained 28 days after the second AZD1222 dose. The source is an adult who received the AZD1222 COVID-19 vaccine.

For the CDR3, the DNA is TGTGCCAGCAGTTTGGGTGGGGCCAACGTCCTGACTTTC. Translated, it gives CASSLGGANVLTF. The V gene is TRBV28, the J gene TRBJ2-6; D remains unclear. Germline lookup yields CDR1 MDHEN and CDR2 SYDVKM. The CDR3 is 13 residues long. V lost 3 bases and J lost 3, with 3 bases in between.

This chain's CDR3 is CASSLSWTAQETQYF. The CDR3 region has the DNA TGCGCCAGCAGCTTGTCCTGGACAGCCCAAGAGACCCAGTACTTC. This chain connects TRBV5-1 to TRBJ2-5, with D possibly being TRBD1 (6 bases). Germline V gene lookup returns CDR1 SGHRS and CDR2 YFSETQ. V dropped 1 base and J dropped 1 base, with 11 bases sitting between them. This CDR3 is 15 amino acids long. Variable domain in full (rest from reference TRBV5-1 and TRBJ2-5): KAGVTQTPRYLIKTRGQQVTLSCSPISGHRSVSWYQQTPGQGLQFLFEYFSETQRNKGNFPGRFSGRQFSNSRSEMNVSTLELGDSALYLCASSLSWTAQETQYFGPGTRLLVL.

The rearrangement links TRBV19 to TRBJ1-2, with D possibly TRBD1 on 5 matching bases. Germline CDR1 reads LNHDA; CDR2 reads SQIVND (reference sequence). CDR3 length: 15 amino acids. Trimming removed 5 bases from V and 6 bases from J, with 19 bases in between. CDR3 region: CASSANPGGTDGYTF. Written as DNA, the CDR3 is TGTGCCAGTAGTGCTAACCCCGGGGGAACCGATGGCTACACCTTC.

As DNA, the CDR3 is TGTGCCAGCAGCCGAGGTCCCACAGGGGGAGATTCACCCCTCCACTTT. It translates to CASSRGPTGGDSPLHF. This chain connects TRBV7-3 to TRBJ1-6; 8 bases agree with TRBD1. The germline V gene has CDR1 SGHTA and CDR2 FQGTGA. Losses at the gene ends were 5 bases for V and 8 bases for J; bases not matched to a gene: 11. The CDR3 totals 16 residues.

The CDR3 spells CASGPDLYEQYF. For the CDR3, the DNA is TGTGCCAGCGGGCCGGACCTCTACGAGCAGTACTTC. The chain carries TRBV6-5 and TRBJ2-7, with D unclear. The CDR3 covers 12 residues. Trimming pared 8 bases from V and 3 bases from J, leaving 11 bases between. CDR1 and CDR2 (germline): MNHEY, SVGAGI.

In its sample, this clone was seen a few times. The chain uses TRBV4-3 and TRBJ1-3; TRBD1 is a possible D gene (6 bases). The CDR3 has 16 amino acids. Germline CDR1 reads LGHNA; CDR2 reads YSLEER. V lost 4 bases and J lost 2, with 15 bases in between. The CDR3 DNA reads TGCGCCAGCAGCCGAGAATCGAGGGGGGCTGGAAACACCATATATTTT. Translation: CASSRESRGAGNTIYF.

The chain is built from TRBV6-1 and TRBJ1-5; D may be TRBD1 (5 bases). This CDR3 is built from 16 residues. Germline values: CDR1 MNHNS, CDR2 SASEGT. Trimming took 2 bases from V and 5 from J, leaving 16 bases between them. The CDR3 region is CASSEFAGPGYQPQHF. CDR3 in DNA: TGTGCCAGCAGTGAATTTGCAGGGCCAGGATATCAGCCCCAGCATTTT.

This sequence joins TRBV6-2 or TRBV6-3 and TRBJ2-1; perhaps TRBD2 as D (6 bases). This CDR3 is built from 15 residues. Deletions cut 5 bases from V and 4 bases from J, with 15 bases between. Germline CDR1 reads MNHEY; CDR2 reads SVGEGT. The DNA of the CDR3 is TGTGCCAGCAGTGACCCGGGACTCTATTACAATGAGCAGTTCTTC. It specifies CASSDPGLYYNEQFF.

Worth noting for this clone: Additional DNA sequences in this sample encode the identical CDR3. This sequence joins TRBV5-1 and TRBJ2-1; D remains unclear. The V end lost 0 bases, the J end lost 0 bases, and 7 bases lay between the germline ends. The CDR3 spans 15 residues. The germline CDR1 and CDR2 sequences are SGHRS and YFSETQ. CDR3 nucleotides: TGCGCCAGCAGCTTGGGAGGAAGCTCCTACAATGAGCAGTTCTTC. It translates to CASSLGGSSYNEQFF.

The chain carries TRBV5-1 and TRBJ2-1; TRBD1 or TRBD2 may be the D gene (6 bases each). From germline, CDR1 is SGHRS and CDR2 YFSETQ. Between the trimmed V and J ends, which lost 0 bases and 8 bases, there was a span of 12 bases. CDR3 size: 14 residues. This CDR3 is CASSLDRGADEQFF. DNA for the CDR3: TGCGCCAGCAGCTTGGATAGGGGGGCCGATGAGCAGTTCTTC.

The V call is TRBV5-8, the J call TRBJ1-5; 8 bases line up with TRBD1. V shed 4 bases, J shed 7 bases, and the junction held 13 bases outside the gene matches. The CDR3 has 16 residues. CDR1 and CDR2 (germline): SGHTS, YDEGEE. CDR3 amino acids: CASSALRGRESQPQHF. The CDR3 nucleotides are TGTGCCAGCAGCGCACTCAGGGGGCGGGAATCCCAGCCCCAGCATTTT.

The chain is built from TRBV4-2 and TRBJ2-1; D is unresolved. This CDR3 contains 16 residues. V gave up 0 bases and J gave up 2 bases, with 11 bases separating them. CDR1 is LGHNA and CDR2 is YNFKEQ in the germline V gene. As DNA, the CDR3 is TGTGCCAGCAGCCAAGATTCTGTAAAAACCTACAATGAGCAGTTCTTC. Its translation: CASSQDSVKTYNEQFF.

At least ten counts were recorded for this clone. The rearrangement uses TRBV7-2 and TRBJ2-7, with 9 bases fitting TRBD2. This CDR3 contains 16 residues. The ends lost 1 base at V and 7 bases at J; junction bases unmatched: 11. Germline CDR1 SGHTA, CDR2 FQGNSA. CDR3 protein: CASSLGGGRAAREQYF. The DNA for the CDR3 is TGTGCCAGCAGCTTAGGTGGCGGGAGGGCCGCGCGGGAGCAGTACTTC. Using reference TRBV7-2 and TRBJ2-7 for the parts outside the CDR3, the full variable domain is GAGVSQSPSNKVTEKGKDVELRCDPISGHTALYWYRQSLGQGLEFLIYFQGNSAPDKSGLPSDRFSAERTGGSVSTLTIQRTQQEDSAVYLCASSLGGGRAAREQYFGPGTRLTVT.

The CDR3 DNA follows: TGCGCCAGCAGCCAAGATCTCGAGGGGCGCGGGGAAAAACTGTTTTTT. Its protein is CASSQDLEGRGEKLFF. The V call is TRBV4-3, the J call TRBJ1-4; tentatively, D is TRBD1 (5 bases). CDR3 length: 16 residues. Germline V gene lookup returns CDR1 LGHNA and CDR2 YSLEER. Between the trimmed V and J ends, which lost 0 bases and 8 bases, there was a span of 16 bases.

This sequence joins TRBV7-9 and TRBJ2-7, with D tentatively TRBD1 (5 bases). The V end was cut by 5 bases, the J end by 0 bases, with 8 bases between. The CDR3 is 13 residues long. Germline V gives CDR1 SEHNR, CDR2 FQNEAQ (reference sequence). CDR3: CASSLDTSYEQYF. CDR3 DNA sequence: TGTGCCAGCAGCCTGGACACCTCCTACGAGCAGTACTTC.

The chain couples TRBV7-2 to TRBJ1-1, with no clear D. The germline V gene encodes CDR1 SGHTA and CDR2 FQGNSA. V shed 0 bases and J shed 0 bases, with 5 bases lying between them. CDR3 size: 14 residues. The CDR3: CASSLAGLNTEAFF. Here the CDR3 DNA reads TGTGCCAGCAGCTTAGCAGGTTTGAACACTGAAGCTTTCTTT.

The V gene is TRBV11-3, the J gene TRBJ2-5, with TRBD1 as a possible D gene (6 bases). This CDR3 has 18 amino acids. V was cut by 3 bases and J by 4 bases, with 24 bases left in between. CDR1 is SGHNT, CDR2 YENEEA, per germline. CDR3: CASSFKWTRQVQVETQYF. The DNA for the CDR3 is TGTGCCAGCAGCTTCAAGTGGACAAGACAGGTTCAGGTAGAGACCCAGTACTTC.